This T cell receptor (beta chain) came from a study of shared clonotypes between healthy human individuals. To note about this clone: Its matching antigen is unknown.

The CDR3 has 14 residues. V dropped 0 bases and J dropped 5; count of bases not matched to a gene: 4. Germline V gene sequence: CDR1 PRHDT, CDR2 FYEKMQ (reference sequence). Healthy and HIV-negative, the adult donors had no recent acute infections or vaccinations. Per the original data handling: Filtering of immunoSEQ junctional sequences could not match full-length read filtering. Generated by immunoSEQ multiplex PCR, the TCRdb table keeps only in-frame clones and is missing some. V and J calls and clone size are those listed in that table; D and trimming were worked out from the DNA. Here the sample spans over 300,000 clones, around nine tenths being singletons. Study results and limitations: In this cohort, only blood was sampled, and tissue repertoires likely differ. There were few donors, and this limited the genetic and exposure-history diversity represented.

This receptor was taken from a man between 18 and 35 years old in good health. This chain links TRBV13 with TRBJ2-7; TRBD2 agrees at 7 bases. The sequencing input was memory CD8+ T cells sorted from blood. Subset of the sample: CD45RO+ cells pooled with CCR7-negative TemRA cells. CDR3 loop: CASSLGGRAHEQYF. CDR3 sequence (DNA): TGTGCCAGCAGCTTAGGAGGGAGGGCCCACGAGCAGTACTTC.